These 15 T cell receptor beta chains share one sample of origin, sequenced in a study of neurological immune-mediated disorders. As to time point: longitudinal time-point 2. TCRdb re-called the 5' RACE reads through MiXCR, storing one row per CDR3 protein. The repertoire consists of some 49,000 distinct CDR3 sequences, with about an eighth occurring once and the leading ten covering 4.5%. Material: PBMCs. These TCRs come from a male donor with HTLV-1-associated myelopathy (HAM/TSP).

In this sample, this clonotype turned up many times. The CDR3 protein is CASSRLGLSNEKLFF. Written as DNA, the CDR3 is TGCGCCAGCAGCCGCCTGGGCCTGAGTAATGAAAAACTGTTTTTT. The genes are TRBV4-3 and TRBJ1-4; D gene ambiguous. The length of the CDR3 is 15 residues. Trimming pared 4 bases from V and 4 bases from J, leaving 13 bases between. The V gene's germline CDR1 is LGHNA and CDR2 YSLEER.

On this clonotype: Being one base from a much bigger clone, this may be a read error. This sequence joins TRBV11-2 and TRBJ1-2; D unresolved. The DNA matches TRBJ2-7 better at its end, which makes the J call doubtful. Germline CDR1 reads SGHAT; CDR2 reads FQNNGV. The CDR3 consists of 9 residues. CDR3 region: CACSSEQYF. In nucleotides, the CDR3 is TGTGCCTGCAGCTCGGAACAGTACTTC.

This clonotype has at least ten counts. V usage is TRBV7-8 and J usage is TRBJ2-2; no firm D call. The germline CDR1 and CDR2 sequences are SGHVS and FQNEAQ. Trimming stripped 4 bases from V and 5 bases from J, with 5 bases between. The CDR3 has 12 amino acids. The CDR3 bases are TGTGCCAGCAGCTCCACGACCGGGGAGCTGTTTTTT. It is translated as CASSSTTGELFF. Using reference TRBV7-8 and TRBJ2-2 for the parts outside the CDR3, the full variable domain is GAGVSQSPRYKVAKRGQDVALRCDPISGHVSLFWYQQALGQGPEFLTYFQNEAQLDKSGLPSDRFFAERPEGSVSTLKIQRTQQEDSAVYLCASSSTTGELFFGEGSRLTVL.

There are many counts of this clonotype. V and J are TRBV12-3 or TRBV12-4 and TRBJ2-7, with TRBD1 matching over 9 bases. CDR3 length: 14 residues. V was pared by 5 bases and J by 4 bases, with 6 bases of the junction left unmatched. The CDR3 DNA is TGTGCCAGCAGTCCAGTGACAGGGGGATACGAGCAGTACTTC. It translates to CASSPVTGGYEQYF.

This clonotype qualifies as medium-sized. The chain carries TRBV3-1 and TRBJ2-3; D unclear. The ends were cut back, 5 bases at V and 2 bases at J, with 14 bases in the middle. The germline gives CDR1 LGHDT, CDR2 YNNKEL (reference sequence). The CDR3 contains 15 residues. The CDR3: CASSSILSFTDTQYF. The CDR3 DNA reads TGTGCCAGCAGCTCCATACTTAGCTTCACAGATACGCAGTATTTT.

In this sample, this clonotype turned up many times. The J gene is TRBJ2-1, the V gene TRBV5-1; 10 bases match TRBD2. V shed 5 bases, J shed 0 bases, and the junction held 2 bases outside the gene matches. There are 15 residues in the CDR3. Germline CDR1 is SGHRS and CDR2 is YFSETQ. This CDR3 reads CASRTSGASYNEQFF. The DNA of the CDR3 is TGCGCCAGCAGAACTAGCGGGGCCTCCTACAATGAGCAGTTCTTC.

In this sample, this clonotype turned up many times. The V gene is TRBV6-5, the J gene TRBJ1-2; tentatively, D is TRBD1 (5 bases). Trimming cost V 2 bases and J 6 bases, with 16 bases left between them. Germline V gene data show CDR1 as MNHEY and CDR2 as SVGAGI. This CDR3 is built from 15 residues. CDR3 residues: CASSYARNGDDGYTF. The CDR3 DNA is TGTGCCAGCAGTTACGCCAGGAACGGGGACGATGGCTACACCTTC.

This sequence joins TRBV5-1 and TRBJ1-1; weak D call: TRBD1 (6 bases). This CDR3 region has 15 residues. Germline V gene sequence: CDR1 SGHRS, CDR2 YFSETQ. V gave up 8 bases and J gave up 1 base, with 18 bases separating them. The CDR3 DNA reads TGCGCCAGAAACTTGGTCTCACAGGGGAACACTGAAGCTTTCTTT. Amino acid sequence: CARNLVSQGNTEAFF.

In DNA, the CDR3 is TGTGCCAGCGGCAAAAACAGACAGCCCCAGCATTTT. This sequence encodes CASGKNRQPQHF. The chain is built from TRBV27 and TRBJ1-5, with no clear D. V lost 8 bases, J lost 7 bases, and 12 bases lay in between. The CDR3 sequence is 12 residues long. CDR1 and CDR2 from the germline V gene are MNHEY and SMNVEV (reference sequence).

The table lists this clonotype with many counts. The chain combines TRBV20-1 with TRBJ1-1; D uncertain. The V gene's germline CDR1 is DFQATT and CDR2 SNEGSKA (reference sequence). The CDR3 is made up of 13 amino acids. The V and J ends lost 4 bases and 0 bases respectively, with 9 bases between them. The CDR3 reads CSANGNMNTEAFF. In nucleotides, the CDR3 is TGCAGTGCTAACGGCAACATGAACACTGAAGCTTTCTTT.

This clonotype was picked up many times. The CDR3 DNA is TGTGCCAGCAGCTTTAATTCCGGGCAGGGGTACGAGCAGTACTTC. Encoded protein: CASSFNSGQGYEQYF. The chain has TRBV7-6 and TRBJ2-7; D may be TRBD1 (6 bases). The germline gives CDR1 SGHVS, CDR2 FNYEAQ. Trimming cost V 3 bases and J 4 bases, with 16 bases left between them. There are 15 residues in the CDR3.

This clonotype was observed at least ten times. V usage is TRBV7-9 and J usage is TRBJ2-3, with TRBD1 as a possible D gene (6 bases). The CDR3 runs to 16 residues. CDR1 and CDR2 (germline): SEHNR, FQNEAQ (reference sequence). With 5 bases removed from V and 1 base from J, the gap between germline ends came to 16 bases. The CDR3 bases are TGTGCCAGCAGCCATTCGAGGGGGATGGGCACAGATACGCAGTATTTT. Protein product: CASSHSRGMGTDTQYF.

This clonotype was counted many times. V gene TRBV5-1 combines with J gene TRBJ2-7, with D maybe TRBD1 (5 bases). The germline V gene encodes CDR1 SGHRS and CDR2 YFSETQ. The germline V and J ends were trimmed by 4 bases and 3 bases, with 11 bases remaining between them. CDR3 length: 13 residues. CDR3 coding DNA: TGCGCCAGCAGCCCCGACAGTAACTACGAGCAGTACTTC. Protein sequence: CASSPDSNYEQYF.

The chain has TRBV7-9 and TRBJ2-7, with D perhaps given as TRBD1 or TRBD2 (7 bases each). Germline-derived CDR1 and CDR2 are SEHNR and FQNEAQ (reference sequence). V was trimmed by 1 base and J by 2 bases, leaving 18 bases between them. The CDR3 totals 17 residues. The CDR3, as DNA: TGTGCCAGCAGCTTAGGGAATCGACAGGGAGGGACCTACGAGCAGTACTTC. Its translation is CASSLGNRQGGTYEQYF.

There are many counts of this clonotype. The CDR3 coding sequence is TGCGCCAGCAGCTTGGAGGGGACTAGCGGGGAAGAGACCCAGTACTTC. As protein: CASSLEGTSGEETQYF. This chain joins TRBV5-1 and TRBJ2-5, with 13 bases that match TRBD2. CDR3 length: 16 amino acids. V lost 0 bases to trimming and J lost 3 bases; unmatched junction nucleotides: 2. Germline V CDR1 and CDR2: SGHRS, YFSETQ.